The 14 T cell receptor beta chains below were found in one sample sequenced in a study of T cell repertoires in cytomegalovirus infection. TCRdb itself ran the reads through MiXCR, one entry per CDR3 protein. The sample shows 250,000 to 300,000 distinct CDR3 sequences, around 8.7% of them seen only once. The sample comprised PBMCs. The receptors were sampled from a human donor in good health (CMV status not recorded). Some clones in this sample may be carry-over from other donors' samples.

This clonotype was recorded a few times. This sequence joins TRBV15 and TRBJ1-5; possible D gene TRBD1, 6 bases. Germline CDR1 and CDR2: LNHNV and YYDKDF (reference sequence). The CDR3 is made up of 12 amino acids. V was cut by 7 bases and J by 5 bases, with 9 bases left in between. CDR3 in amino acids: CATKKGDQPQHF. The CDR3 DNA reads TGTGCCACCAAAAAGGGGGATCAGCCCCAGCATTTT.

The sample holds a few counts of this clonotype. The rearrangement uses TRBV19 and TRBJ1-2; possible D gene TRBD1, 5 bases. V shed 5 bases and J shed 7 bases, with 14 bases lying between them. The CDR3 contains 13 residues. The germline V gene has CDR1 LNHDA and CDR2 SQIVND (reference sequence). Written as DNA, the CDR3 is TGTGCCAGTAGTGAGGACATATCGGGTGGCTACACCTTC. It encodes CASSEDISGGYTF.

This clonotype was counted ten times or more. The rearrangement links TRBV2 to TRBJ2-5, with D possibly matching TRBD1 (5 bases). Germline CDR1 SNHLY, CDR2 FYNNEI. The CDR3 spans 11 residues. The V and J ends lost 9 bases and 4 bases respectively, with 9 bases between them. CDR3 sequence reads: CARGVAETQYF. In DNA form, the CDR3 reads TGTGCCAGAGGGGTAGCAGAGACCCAGTACTTC.

This clonotype was recorded many times. CDR3 loop: CASIRGGNNEQFF. The DNA of the CDR3 is TGTGCCAGCATCCGGGGGGGGAACAATGAGCAGTTCTTC. The chain uses TRBV7-8 and TRBJ2-1; 8 positions agree with TRBD2. The length of the CDR3 is 13 residues. Germline V CDR1 and CDR2: SGHVS, FQNEAQ. The ends lost 7 bases at V and 5 bases at J; junction bases unmatched: 4.

This sequence joins TRBV19 and TRBJ2-1, with 11 nucleotides matching TRBD1. The CDR3 totals 16 residues. The V and J ends lost 3 bases and 5 bases, in that order; junction bases with no gene match: 6. From germline, CDR1 is LNHDA and CDR2 SQIVND (reference sequence). CDR3 bases: TGTGCCAGTAGTATTAGGACAGGGGGCGGTAACAATGAGCAGTTCTTC. It encodes CASSIRTGGGNNEQFF.

This chain joins TRBV27 and TRBJ1-2; 7 bases are shared with TRBD1. This CDR3 has 16 residues. Trimming at V came to 9 bases and at J to 0 bases, leaving 13 bases not matched to a gene. Germline V gene data show CDR1 as MNHEY and CDR2 as SMNVEV (reference sequence). The CDR3 loop is CARFPGQTFSNYGYTF. The CDR3 DNA sequence: TGTGCCAGGTTTCCGGGACAGACGTTCTCTAACTATGGCTACACCTTC.

The sample holds a few counts of this clonotype. The chain employs TRBV20-1 and TRBJ1-5; 9 positions agree with TRBD1. The CDR3 is 16 amino acids. Germline V gives CDR1 DFQATT, CDR2 SNEGSKA (reference sequence). V was clipped by 6 bases and J by 1 base; unmatched bases: 10. DNA for the CDR3: TGCAGTGCCGCACCCGGGACAGGGTGGAGCAATCAGCCCCAGCATTTT. It is translated as CSAAPGTGWSNQPQHF.

This clonotype was observed many times. CDR3 in DNA: TGTGCCAGCAGCTTAACCCTTAATTCACCCCTCCACTTT. Amino acid sequence: CASSLTLNSPLHF. The chain is built from TRBV7-2 and TRBJ1-6; D not resolved. Germline loops: CDR1 SGHTA, CDR2 FQGNSA. This CDR3 has 13 residues. V lost 2 bases, J lost 6 bases, and 5 bases lay in between.

This clonotype was recorded many times. V and J are TRBV7-2 and TRBJ1-2; D perhaps matches TRBD1 (6 bases). The CDR3 is 15 amino acids. V was clipped by 3 bases and J by 4 bases, with 15 bases between them. CDR1 and CDR2 from the germline V gene are SGHTA and FQGNSA. The CDR3 bases are TGTGCCAGCAGCTTGGGGGGGGCAAACCCCTATGGCTACACCTTC. It is translated as CASSLGGANPYGYTF. The full variable domain, with the rest looked up from reference TRBV7-2 and TRBJ1-2, is GAGVSQSPSNKVTEKGKDVELRCDPISGHTALYWYRQSLGQGLEFLIYFQGNSAPDKSGLPSDRFSAERTGGSVSTLTIQRTQQEDSAVYLCASSLGGANPYGYTFGSGTRLTVV.

This clonotype was counted many times. The rearrangement uses TRBV6-2 or TRBV6-3 and TRBJ1-5; no clear D. CDR3 length: 13 amino acids. CDR1 MNHEY and CDR2 SVGEGT come from the germline V gene. The V end lost 8 bases, the J end lost 0 bases, and 8 bases lay between the germline ends. Written as DNA, the CDR3 is TGTGCCAGCCGGTGGATTAGCAATCAGCCCCAGCATTTT. Its translation: CASRWISNQPQHF.

This clonotype was observed many times. The chain recombines TRBV7-6 with TRBJ2-1; 11 bases are shared with TRBD2. The CDR3 totals 16 residues. CDR1 and CDR2 from the germline V gene are SGHVS and FNYEAQ. Trimming removed 0 bases from V and 6 bases from J; junction bases left unmatched: 4. The CDR3 coding sequence is TGTGCCAGCAGCTTAGCGGGACTAGCGGTGGGCAATGAGCAGTTCTTC. This encodes CASSLAGLAVGNEQFF.

This clonotype came up many times. The rearrangement uses TRBV18 and TRBJ2-2; possibly TRBD2 for D (5 bases). Germline CDR1 and CDR2: KGHSH and LQKENI. CDR3 size: 15 residues. V was shortened by 2 bases and J by 0 bases, with 7 bases between the two germline ends. The CDR3 DNA follows: TGTGCCAGCTCACCAACGGGGACGAACACCGGGGAGCTGTTTTTT. This translates into CASSPTGTNTGELFF.

This clonotype was counted only a few times. The rearrangement uses TRBV3-1 and TRBJ2-1; TRBD2 might be the D (6 bases). Germline V lookup: CDR1 LGHDT, CDR2 YNNKEL (reference sequence). The length of the CDR3 is 12 residues. Between the trimmed V and J ends, which lost 0 bases and 10 bases, there was a span of 7 bases. CDR3 in amino acids: CASSQEGREQFF. For the CDR3, the DNA is TGTGCCAGCAGCCAAGAGGGGAGGGAGCAGTTCTTC.

This clonotype was counted ten times or more. The genes are TRBV12-3 or TRBV12-4 and TRBJ1-2; maybe TRBD1 (5 bases). The ends were cut back, 5 bases at V and 8 bases at J, with 9 bases in the middle. CDR3 length: 11 amino acids. CDR3 nucleotide sequence: TGTGCCAGCAGTACGCACAGGGGCTACACCTTC. The encoded protein is CASSTHRGYTF.